This TCR beta chain derives from a study of response to subunit inactivated influenza vaccine. TCRdb re-called the RT-PCR reads through MiXCR, storing one row per CDR3 protein. The sample shows around 470,000 distinct CDR3 sequences, 6% to 9% of them seen only once. This CDR3 is built from 17 residues. After removal of 4 bases from V and 0 bases from J, the junction contained 12 bases not matched to a gene. In germline, CDR1 is SGHDT, CDR2 YYEEEE. The receptor comes from a man between 45 and 75 years old who received an inactivated influenza vaccine. The genes are TRBV5-6 and TRBJ2-5, with TRBD2 matching over 7 bases. The starting material was PBMCs from blood, obtained around 2 years after vaccination. The CDR3 DNA reads as TGTGCCAGCAGCACCCTGAACGGGGGGAGGTACCAAGAGACCCAGTACTTC. Translating it yields CASSTLNGGRYQETQYF.